Here is one TCR beta chain with its context. Sequencing used immunoSEQ multiplex PCR; TCRdb keeps in-frame clones, though not all of them. The data hold some 39,000 clones, with more than 80% observed a single time. Trimming removed 2 bases from V and 2 bases from J, with 16 bases in between. The CDR3 has 17 amino acids. CDR1 is LNHNV and CDR2 is YYDKDF in the germline V gene (reference sequence). These data belong to a study of blood T cell repertoires in COVID-19. This receptor was obtained from a man aged 55 to 70 with acute or convalescent COVID-19. What was sequenced was peripheral blood. This rearrangement joins TRBV15 to TRBJ1-5, with a possible D match to TRBD1 (6 bases). DNA of the CDR3: TGTGCCACCAGCAGACCCGCGTCGGGACAACGCAATCAGCCCCAGCATTTT. Translated: CATSRPASGQRNQPQHF.